These 20 T cell receptor beta chains originate from one sample sequenced in a study of T cells in Graves' hyperthyroidism and ophthalmopathy. The CDR3 regions of TCR beta were amplified from RNA transcripts. First-round RT-PCR of the TCR CDR3 relied on the HTBI primer set. TCRdb used MiXCR to reprocess the multiplex PCR reads, holding one entry per CDR3 protein. Of roughly 630,000 distinct CDR3 sequences listed, 15% to 17% are singletons. Sequenced sample: blood. The source of these receptors is a woman in her twenties or thirties with Graves' hyperthyroidism.

The chain uses TRBV7-3 and TRBJ2-4; the D call may be TRBD1 or TRBD2 (5 bases each). Germline V gives CDR1 SGHTA, CDR2 FQGTGA. Trimming removed 5 bases from V and 10 bases from J, with 15 bases in between. CDR3 length equals 13 residues. The DNA for the CDR3 is TGTGCCAGCAGCCCCGGGGCAGTAGGAATTCAGTACTTC. It yields the protein CASSPGAVGIQYF. The variable domain in full, completed from reference TRBV7-3 and TRBJ2-4, reads GAGVSQTPSNKVTEKGKYVELRCDPISGHTALYWYRQSLGQGPEFLIYFQGTGAADDSGLPNDRFFAVRPEGSVSTLKIQRTERGDSAVYLCASSPGAVGIQYFGAGTRLSVL.

This clonotype was counted many times. The J gene is TRBJ2-7, the V gene TRBV29-1; D is perhaps TRBD1 (6 bases). Trimming took off 0 bases at V and 3 bases at J, with 9 bases between the two ends. CDR1 is SQVTM, CDR2 ANQGSEA, per germline. The CDR3 runs to 13 residues. The CDR3 DNA reads as TGCAGCGTTGAAGAGGGACATCACTACGAGCAGTACTTC. Translating it yields CSVEEGHHYEQYF.

About this clonotype itself: A much larger clone is a single base away; this may be a read error. V and J are TRBV11-2 and TRBJ1-2; TRBD1 matches 7 bases. This CDR3 spans 14 amino acids. Per the germline V gene, CDR1 is SGHAT and CDR2 is FQNNGV. CDR3 protein: CASSLDQGEDGYAF. Here the CDR3 DNA reads TGTGCCAGCAGCTTAGATCAGGGGGAAGATGGCTACGCCTTC.

This clonotype was observed many times. The chain joins TRBV9 to TRBJ2-3; the match to TRBD2 covers 7 bases. From germline, CDR1 is SGDLS and CDR2 YYNGEE. This CDR3 comprises 16 residues. Unmatched junction bases numbered 8, after V lost 3 bases and J lost 1 base. The CDR3 sequence is CASSAPRDYRTDTQYF. The DNA for the CDR3 is TGTGCCAGCAGCGCCCCCCGGGACTACCGCACAGATACGCAGTATTTT. The full variable domain, completed using reference TRBV9 and TRBJ2-3, is DSGVTQTPKHLITATGQRVTLRCSPRSGDLSVYWYQQSLDQGLQFLIQYYNGEERAKGNILERFSAQQFPDLHSELNLSSLELGDSALYFCASSAPRDYRTDTQYFGPGTRLTVL.

For the CDR3, the DNA is TGTGCCAGCAGCTATTCGAAGACTAGCGGGAGGCTTCCCTACGAGCAGTACTTC. This translates into CASSYSKTSGRLPYEQYF. The chain carries TRBV6-2 or TRBV6-3 and TRBJ2-7; 13 nucleotides agree with TRBD2. Germline CDR1 is MNHEY and CDR2 is SVGEGT. J gave up 2 bases and V 6 bases, and 13 bases lay outside the gene matches. The CDR3 totals 18 residues.

This rearrangement joins TRBV20-1 to TRBJ1-5; TRBD1 matches 7 bases. The CDR3 runs 18 residues. The V segment lost 0 bases and the J segment 0 bases; nucleotides outside the gene matches: 11. CDR1 is DFQATT, CDR2 SNEGSKA, per germline (reference sequence). In DNA form, the CDR3 reads TGCAGTGCTAGAGATGAGTTACAGGGGCGGTATAGCAATCAGCCCCAGCATTTT. Amino acid sequence: CSARDELQGRYSNQPQHF.

CDR3 loop: CACSTTGGFYEQYF. In nucleotides, the CDR3 is TGTGCCTGTTCTACGACAGGGGGCTTCTACGAGCAGTACTTC. The rearrangement joins TRBV30 to TRBJ2-7; 10 bases align to TRBD1. This CDR3 spans 14 amino acids. Germline-derived CDR1 and CDR2 are GTSNPN and SVGIG (reference sequence). The trim removed 6 bases at V and 3 bases at J, leaving 8 bases unmatched.

This clonotype was seen ten or more times. The chain uses TRBV4-2 and TRBJ1-5, with D possibly being TRBD1 (6 bases). From germline, CDR1 is LGHNA and CDR2 YNFKEQ. This CDR3 region has 18 residues. V was shortened by 0 bases and J by 2 bases, with 17 bases between the two germline ends. This CDR3 reads CASSQEWQGLVGNQPQHF. The CDR3 DNA sequence: TGTGCCAGCAGCCAAGAATGGCAGGGGCTTGTGGGCAATCAGCCCCAGCATTTT.

A few counts support this clonotype. The V and J genes are TRBV28 and TRBJ2-1, with D possibly called TRBD1 or TRBD2 (5 bases each). The germline gives CDR1 MDHEN, CDR2 SYDVKM. The CDR3 totals 15 residues. V shed 3 bases and J shed 0 bases, with 9 bases lying between them. Written as DNA, the CDR3 is TGTGCCAGCAGTTTTGGGGGTCTCTCCTACAATGAGCAGTTCTTC. Amino acids: CASSFGGLSYNEQFF. Looking up the rest from reference TRBV28 and TRBJ2-1 gives the full variable domain: DVKVTQSSRYLVKRTGEKVFLECVQDMDHENMFWYRQDPGLGLRLIYFSYDVKMKEKGDIPEGYSVSREKKERFSLILESASTNQTSMYLCASSFGGLSYNEQFFGPGTRLTVL.

This clonotype was detected only a few times. The chain links TRBV30 to TRBJ1-1; 11 nucleotides align to TRBD1. Germline V gene lookup returns CDR1 GTSNPN and CDR2 SVGIG (reference sequence). The CDR3 is 12 amino acids. V dropped 8 bases and J dropped 7; count of bases not matched to a gene: 6. The CDR3 loop is CARGQGAGEAFF. In DNA form, the CDR3 reads TGTGCCCGCGGACAGGGGGCTGGTGAAGCTTTCTTT.

The chain uses TRBV12-3 or TRBV12-4 and TRBJ1-3; no clear D. V was trimmed by 4 bases and J by 3 bases, leaving 7 bases between them. The CDR3 sequence is 13 residues long. CDR3 sequence (DNA): TGTGCCAGCAGTTCGTTCGGTGGAAACACCATATATTTT. Its translation: CASSSFGGNTIYF.

The gene calls are TRBV6-1 and TRBJ1-3; D uncertain. CDR1 is MNHNS, CDR2 SASEGT, per germline. V shed 4 bases and J shed 2 bases, with 3 bases lying between them. CDR3 length: 12 amino acids. CDR3 residues: CASSATGNTIYF. CDR3 bases: TGTGCCAGCAGTGCAACTGGAAACACCATATATTTT.

The rearrangement joins TRBV12-3 or TRBV12-4 to TRBJ1-5; a possible D gene is TRBD1 (6 bases). The CDR3 sequence is 14 residues long. Trimming took 3 bases from V and 3 from J, leaving 9 bases between them. The CDR3 region has the DNA TGTGCCAGCAGTTTTGGGGGCATCAATCAGCCCCAGCATTTT. It encodes CASSFGGINQPQHF.

J is TRBJ2-1 and V is TRBV20-1; D unclear. Germline V lookup: CDR1 DFQATT, CDR2 SNEGSKA (reference sequence). Trimming pared 3 bases from V and 5 bases from J, leaving 8 bases between. The CDR3 is 12 residues long. CDR3 residues: CSASWVDNEQFF. CDR3 coding DNA: TGCAGTGCTAGTTGGGTTGACAATGAGCAGTTCTTC.

The table lists this clonotype with many counts. The rearrangement uses TRBV2 and TRBJ1-6, with D unclear. The CDR3 is 14 residues long. Trimming removed 3 bases from V and 4 bases from J, with 7 bases in between. CDR1 SNHLY and CDR2 FYNNEI come from the germline V gene. The CDR3 is CASSEAVYNSPLHF. The CDR3 bases are TGTGCCAGCAGTGAGGCAGTTTATAATTCACCCCTCCACTTT.

For this clonotype: Relative to the germline gene, one junction end is altered; a read error may explain this. The rearrangement links TRBV7-3 to TRBJ2-5; D not certain. Germline loops: CDR1 SGHTA, CDR2 FQGTGA. The CDR3 loop spans 16 amino acids. Written as DNA, the CDR3 is TGCGCCAGCAGCCAAGACGGTCCGTTGTCGTCAACCCTCCAGTACTTC. Protein: CASSQDGPLSSTLQYF. Full variable domain (outside the CDR3, taken from reference TRBV7-3 and TRBJ2-5): GAGVSQTPSNKVTEKGKYVELRCDPISGHTALYWYRQSLGQGPEFLIYFQGTGAADDSGLPNDRFFAVRPEGSVSTLKIQRTERGDSAVYLCASSQDGPLSSTLQYFGPGTRLLVL.

The chain joins TRBV7-9 to TRBJ2-6; 11 bases line up with TRBD1. CDR1 is SEHNR and CDR2 is FQNEAQ in the germline V gene (reference sequence). The CDR3 contains 18 residues. J was trimmed by 4 bases and V by 1 base; bases with no gene match: 6. The CDR3 nucleotides read TGTGCCAGCAGCTTAGGTGGGACAGGGGGGATCGGGGCCAACGTCCTGACTTTC. Its translation: CASSLGGTGGIGANVLTF.

This clonotype was seen many times. This chain links TRBV7-8 with TRBJ2-7, with TRBD1 identical over 8 bases. There are 16 residues in the CDR3. With 5 bases clipped from V and 6 bases from J, the junction kept 15 bases outside the gene matches. From germline, CDR1 is SGHVS and CDR2 FQNEAQ. The DNA of the CDR3 is TGTGCCAGCAGCACCCGCGGTTCCAGGGGGCCGGGCGAGCAGTACTTC. As protein: CASSTRGSRGPGEQYF. The whole variable domain, remainder taken from reference TRBV7-8 and TRBJ2-7, is GAGVSQSPRYKVAKRGQDVALRCDPISGHVSLFWYQQALGQGPEFLTYFQNEAQLDKSGLPSDRFFAERPEGSVSTLKIQRTQQEDSAVYLCASSTRGSRGPGEQYFGPGTRLTVT.

In its sample, this clonotype was seen many times. The rearrangement joins TRBV30 to TRBJ2-7; D gene unclear. V lost 1 base, J lost 2 bases, and 9 bases lay in between. This CDR3 spans 13 amino acids. Germline CDR1 reads GTSNPN; CDR2 reads SVGIG (reference sequence). CDR3 loop: CAWSAAGPYEQYF. CDR3 DNA sequence: TGTGCCTGGAGTGCGGCCGGACCCTACGAGCAGTACTTC.

This clonotype was picked up many times. The chain couples TRBV20-1 to TRBJ1-5; D is unresolved. This CDR3 contains 15 residues. The V gene lost 6 bases and the J gene lost 2 bases, with 17 bases spanning the gap. The germline V gene encodes CDR1 DFQATT and CDR2 SNEGSKA (reference sequence). The CDR3 sequence: CSAARAPAGNQPQHF. CDR3 coding DNA: TGCAGTGCCGCCCGGGCCCCCGCGGGCAATCAGCCCCAGCATTTT.